The 3 T cell receptor beta chains presented below share a single source sample, sequenced in a study of cytomegalovirus exposure and HLA in healthy donors. The PCR had 60 Vbeta and 13 Jbeta primers. Here immunoSEQ multiplex PCR was the method, and the copy in TCRdb shows in-frame clones only, minus some. The sample yields just over 95,000 clones, about 81% seen once. The sample taken for sequencing was PBMCs. These receptors originate from a woman between 35 and 50 years old in good health and CMV-seropositive.

CDR3 nucleotide sequence: TGTGCCAGCAGCGACAGGGCGGGGATGAACACTGAAGCTTTCTTT. Protein product: CASSDRAGMNTEAFF. The rearrangement uses TRBV14 and TRBJ1-1; 7 positions match TRBD1. The CDR3 extends over 15 amino acids. The trim removed 5 bases at V and 0 bases at J, leaving 6 bases unmatched. Germline V lookup: CDR1 SGHDN, CDR2 FVKESK.

The V gene is TRBV27, the J gene TRBJ1-1, with a possible D match to TRBD1 (6 bases). CDR1 is MNHEY and CDR2 is SMNVEV in the germline V gene (reference sequence). The CDR3 has 17 amino acids. Between the trimmed V and J ends, which lost 2 bases and 0 bases, there was a span of 16 bases. Here the CDR3 reads CASSLRPDSPMNTEAFF. The CDR3 nucleotides are TGTGCCAGCAGTTTAAGGCCGGACAGCCCCATGAACACTGAAGCTTTCTTT.

The chain carries TRBV5-1 and TRBJ2-5; no clear D gene. The J call may be incorrect, as the DNA end agrees better with TRBJ2-7. The CDR3 runs 13 residues. Germline loops: CDR1 SGHRS, CDR2 YFSETQ. CDR3 DNA: TGCGCCAGCAGCTTGGAGCTCTCCTACGAGCAGTACTTC. Its protein product is CASSLELSYEQYF.